This is a list of T cell receptor beta chains from one sample in a study of blood T cell repertoires in COVID-19. Only in-frame clones appear in the TCRdb table, and some are missing; sequencing was by immunoSEQ multiplex PCR. The sample has 150,000 to 200,000 clones, around 92% seen once. What was sequenced was peripheral blood. These receptors originate from a man under 40 with COVID-19, enrolled during active disease. CDR3s include the opening cysteine and the closing phenylalanine or tryptophan. The D gene is left open where the match is weak. Clone size is shown for a subset of rows, as once, few, many or a class of expanded clone.

clone_size j_call v_call d_call cdr3_aa cdr3_nt
few TRBJ1-2 TRBV6-5 - CASRSQGTNYGYTF TGTGCCAGCCGCTCTCAGGGGACTAACTATGGCTACACCTTC
- TRBJ2-3 TRBV9 - CASSARDMITDTQYF TGTGCCAGCAGCGCCCGGGACATGATCACAGATACGCAGTATTTT
- TRBJ2-5 TRBV6-6 TRBD1 CASSYSWTGDKTQYF TGTGCCAGCAGTTACTCGTGGACAGGGGACAAGACCCAGTACTTC
- TRBJ2-5 TRBV19 TRBD2 CASSMAGGRETQYF TGTGCCAGTAGTATGGCCGGGGGGAGAGAGACCCAGTACTTC
- TRBJ2-7 TRBV27 - CASSYGGALSYEQYF TGTGCCAGCAGTTATGGAGGGGCCTTATCCTACGAGCAGTACTTC
- TRBJ2-7 TRBV7-2 TRBD2 CASSISGTRYEQYF TGTGCCAGCAGCATTAGCGGGACCCGATACGAGCAGTACTTC
- TRBJ1-2 TRBV14 TRBD1 CASSEGQVYGYTF TGTGCCAGCAGCGAAGGACAGGTCTATGGCTACACCTTC
- TRBJ1-1 TRBV7-6 - CASSRASGFTTEAFF TGTGCCAGCAGCCGCGCGTCGGGATTTACCACTGAAGCTTTCTTT
- TRBJ2-2 TRBV13 - CASSLPGRTGELFF TGTGCCAGCAGTCTGCCGGGAAGGACCGGGGAGCTGTTTTTT
- TRBJ2-7 TRBV28 TRBD2 CASSQGGSSYEQYF TGTGCCAGCAGTCAAGGCGGGAGCTCCTACGAGCAGTACTTC
- TRBJ1-1 TRBV19 - CASRKRNMNTEAFF TGTGCCAGTAGAAAGAGGAACATGAACACTGAAGCTTTCTTT
few TRBJ1-5 TRBV19 TRBD1 CASSGTGGATRNQPQHF TGTGCCAGTAGCGGGACAGGGGGCGCTACGCGCAATCAGCCCCAGCATTTT
- TRBJ1-5 TRBV28 - CASSLGNHQPQHF TGTGCCAGCAGTTTGGGCAATCATCAGCCCCAGCATTTT
- TRBJ2-3 TRBV5-1 TRBD2 CASSLERGGTDTQYF TGCGCCAGCAGCTTGGAGCGGGGGGGGACAGATACGCAGTATTTT
- TRBJ1-2 TRBV19 TRBD1 CASSIAGGYGYTF TGTGCCAGTAGTATAGCAGGGGGCTATGGCTACACCTTC
- TRBJ2-7 TRBV2 TRBD1 CASSDGQGTYEQYF TGTGCCAGCAGCGACGGACAGGGAACCTACGAGCAGTACTTC
- TRBJ2-2 TRBV27 TRBD1 CASSPGQGALMNTGELFF TGTGCCAGCAGTCCAGGACAGGGCGCTCTAATGAACACCGGGGAGCTGTTTTTT
once TRBJ1-2 TRBV6-1 TRBD1 CASSESARGIYGYTF TGTGCCAGCAGTGAATCTGCCAGGGGGATCTATGGCTACACCTTC
- TRBJ2-1 TRBV19 - CASRGSGLRFNEQFF TGTGCCTCCAGAGGGTCGGGACTTCGCTTCAATGAGCAGTTCTTC
- TRBJ1-5 TRBV15 TRBD1 CATSSDRQGTQHF TGTGCCACCAGCAGTGACCGACAGGGAACCCAGCATTTT
- TRBJ2-7 TRBV12-5 TRBD1 CASGSGTGGYEQYF TGTGCTAGTGGCTCCGGGACAGGGGGTTACGAGCAGTACTTC
- TRBJ2-7 TRBV2 TRBD1 CASSQTGQYYEQYF TGTGCCAGCAGCCAAACGGGACAGTACTACGAGCAGTACTTC
- TRBJ2-1 TRBV7-3 TRBD2 CASSSGLAPLNEQFF TGTGCCAGCAGCTCGGGACTAGCGCCACTCAATGAGCAGTTCTTC
- TRBJ1-5 TRBV11-2 TRBD1 CASSADRGSNQPQHF TGTGCCAGCAGCGCGGACAGGGGAAGCAATCAGCCCCAGCATTTT
- TRBJ1-2 TRBV7-9 - CASSPRERPQNGYTF TGTGCCAGCAGCCCCCGTGAGAGGCCCCAGAATGGCTACACCTTC
- TRBJ1-2 TRBV4-2 TRBD1 CASSQGGQGAVGGGYTF TGTGCCAGCAGCCAAGGGGGACAGGGTGCTGTCGGTGGTGGCTACACCTTC
- TRBJ2-1 TRBV3-1/TRBV3-2 - CASSQYHEQFF TGTGCCAGCAGCCAATATCATGAGCAGTTCTTC
many TRBJ1-5 TRBV27 - CASSPRSGHQPQHF TGTGCCAGCAGCCCGCGGTCAGGGCATCAGCCCCAGCATTTT
- TRBJ1-1 TRBV5-6 - CASSLRHGNTEAFF TGTGCCAGCAGCCTAAGACACGGAAACACTGAAGCTTTCTTT
- TRBJ1-2 TRBV2 TRBD1 CASSEYRGFYGYTF TGTGCCAGCAGTGAGTACAGGGGCTTTTATGGCTACACCTTC